Presented here are 23 T cell receptor beta chains from one specimen sequenced in a study of blood T cell repertoires in COVID-19. Produced via immunoSEQ multiplex PCR; TCRdb's table is partial and in-frame only. The table shows some 190,000 clones, with about 85% occurring only once. The specimen was PBMCs or T cells enriched from blood (not recorded which). These receptors originate from a woman in her 40s in a cohort exposed to, infected with or recovered from COVID-19 (not recorded which).

The V and J genes are TRBV3-1 (or the pseudogene TRBV3-2) and TRBJ2-3; 7 bases fit TRBD1. The CDR3 is 15 residues long. CDR1 LGHDT and CDR2 YNNKEL come from the germline V gene (reference sequence). The J segment lost 2 bases and the V segment lost 1 base, leaving 3 bases of the junction unmatched. CDR3 sequence (DNA): TGTGCCAGCAGCCAAGGACAGGGAGACACAGATACGCAGTATTTT. Translated, it gives CASSQGQGDTDTQYF.

This clone came up a few times. The chain couples TRBV19 to TRBJ1-5; possible D gene TRBD1, 6 bases. V was trimmed by 7 bases and J by 5 bases, leaving 15 bases between them. This CDR3 contains 14 residues. The germline V gene has CDR1 LNHDA and CDR2 SQIVND (reference sequence). In DNA, the CDR3 is TGTGCCAGTATTAAACAGGGACGCGATCAGCCCCAGCATTTT. Its protein product is CASIKQGRDQPQHF.

This rearrangement joins TRBV9 to TRBJ1-5, with D perhaps matching TRBD1 (5 bases). The V gene lost 0 bases and the J gene lost 6 bases, with 13 bases spanning the gap. This CDR3 spans 15 amino acids. Germline loops: CDR1 SGDLS, CDR2 YYNGEE. The CDR3 bases are TGTGCCAGCAGCGTAGGCGGCGGGACGAGTCAGCCCCAGCATTTT. Protein product: CASSVGGGTSQPQHF.

The rearrangement uses TRBV5-1 and TRBJ1-1, with 9 bases fitting TRBD1. V was clipped by 1 base and J by 4 bases; unmatched bases: 2. The CDR3 is 14 residues long. Germline CDR1 reads SGHRS; CDR2 reads YFSETQ. As DNA, the CDR3 is TGCGCCAGCAGCTTGAGGACAGGGGCCACTGAAGCTTTCTTT. Translating it yields CASSLRTGATEAFF.

The chain joins TRBV5-1 to TRBJ1-2; no clear D. There are 15 residues in the CDR3. Trimming shortened V by 0 bases and J by 2 bases, and 11 bases separated the two germline ends. The germline V gene has CDR1 SGHRS and CDR2 YFSETQ. The CDR3 reads CASSLGPGYNYGYTF. CDR3 in DNA: TGCGCCAGCAGCTTGGGTCCGGGGTACAACTATGGCTACACCTTC.

This chain's CDR3 is CAWNPVGGLQETQYF. CDR3 coding DNA: TGTGCCTGGAATCCGGTGGGAGGCCTACAAGAGACCCAGTACTTC. V gene TRBV30 combines with J gene TRBJ2-5; TRBD2 might be the D (6 bases). The CDR3 loop spans 15 amino acids. The V and J ends lost 4 bases and 2 bases respectively, with 17 bases between them. Germline loops: CDR1 GTSNPN, CDR2 SVGIG (reference sequence).

In this sample, this clone turned up once. The rearrangement joins TRBV5-6 to TRBJ2-3, with D hard to call. V was cut by 0 bases and J by 11 bases, with 13 bases left in between. Looked up from germline, CDR1 is SGHDT and CDR2 is YYEEEE. The CDR3 is 13 residues long. The chain's CDR3 is CASSLESVPWQYF. DNA for the CDR3: TGTGCCAGCAGCTTGGAATCAGTGCCCTGGCAGTATTTT.

The CDR3 loop is CATSRPRGTTDTQYF. As DNA, the CDR3 is TGTGCCACCAGCAGGCCCCGGGGGACCACAGATACGCAGTATTTT. The chain recombines TRBV15 with TRBJ2-3, with TRBD2 as a possible D gene (6 bases). Germline V lookup: CDR1 LNHNV, CDR2 YYDKDF (reference sequence). The CDR3 runs 15 residues. Deletions cut 3 bases from V and 2 bases from J, with 12 bases between.

This clone has just one count. V is TRBV29-1 and J is TRBJ2-5, with D unclear. V was cut by 3 bases and J by 5 bases, with 31 bases left in between. The CDR3 spans 19 residues. Germline V lookup: CDR1 SQVTM, CDR2 ANQGSEA. CDR3 region: CSVENPAKAGFGVAETQYF. DNA of the CDR3: TGCAGCGTTGAGAACCCCGCGAAAGCTGGGTTTGGAGTTGCTGAGACCCAGTACTTC.

The chain employs TRBV4-2 and TRBJ2-7; D is unclear. The CDR3 sequence is 15 residues long. In germline, CDR1 is LGHNA, CDR2 YNFKEQ. Trimming shortened V by 4 bases and J by 0 bases, and 13 bases separated the two germline ends. CDR3 DNA: TGTGCCAGCAGCCTTAAGTGGCATCCCTCCTACGAGCAGTACTTC. Its protein is CASSLKWHPSYEQYF.

V is TRBV6-6 and J is TRBJ1-2, with a weak D call TRBD1 (6 bases). This CDR3 contains 14 residues. Germline lookup yields CDR1 MNHNY and CDR2 SVGAGI (reference sequence). The germline V and J ends were trimmed by 5 bases and 8 bases, with 18 bases remaining between them. In nucleotides, the CDR3 is TGTGCCAGCAGTCGGGACACCCGGGCCCGGGGCTACACCTTC. Translating gives CASSRDTRARGYTF.

The chain uses TRBV10-3 and TRBJ1-2, with 9 positions matching TRBD1. The CDR3 contains 15 residues. Germline V gene data show CDR1 as ENHRY and CDR2 as SYGVKD. The V and J ends lost 0 bases and 7 bases, in that order; junction bases with no gene match: 6. The CDR3 spells CAISESDRGSVGYTF. In nucleotides, the CDR3 is TGTGCCATCAGTGAGTCCGACAGGGGGTCGGTTGGCTACACCTTC.

V gene TRBV7-2 combines with J gene TRBJ1-3; possibly TRBD1 for D (6 bases). The germline V gene has CDR1 SGHTA and CDR2 FQGNSA. The CDR3 runs 18 residues. V shed 5 bases and J shed 3 bases, with 23 bases lying between them. The CDR3 sequence: CASSQHRVLGSLGNTIYF. The DNA for the CDR3 is TGTGCCAGCAGCCAACACAGGGTACTAGGGAGCCTTGGAAACACCATATATTTT.

The chain uses TRBV11-2 and TRBJ1-6, with D possibly being TRBD1 (5 bases). Trimming took off 5 bases at V and 7 bases at J, with 15 bases between the two ends. The CDR3 extends over 15 amino acids. CDR1 and CDR2 from the germline V gene are SGHAT and FQNNGV. CDR3 coding DNA: TGTGCCAGCAGCCCGCCGGGGGATCGAAATTCACCCCTCCACTTT. This encodes CASSPPGDRNSPLHF.

V and J are TRBV6-5 and TRBJ1-4; 8 bases align to TRBD1. The germline gives CDR1 MNHEY, CDR2 SVGAGI. Trimming cost V 5 bases and J 5 bases; bases outside gene matches: 4. The CDR3 has 14 amino acids. The CDR3 DNA reads TGTGCCAGCAGTCTCTGGACAGGGAATGAAAAACTGTTTTTT. It yields the protein CASSLWTGNEKLFF.

The chain joins TRBV5-4 to TRBJ2-7; 7 nucleotides match TRBD1. CDR1 and CDR2 from the germline V gene are SGHNT and YYREEE (reference sequence). Trimming removed 0 bases from V and 3 bases from J; junction bases left unmatched: 6. This CDR3 contains 15 residues. CDR3 coding DNA: TGTGCCAGCAGCTTGGGACAGGGAACCCTCTACGAGCAGTACTTC. Translated, it gives CASSLGQGTLYEQYF.

This sequence joins TRBV15 and TRBJ1-3, with 11 bases aligning to TRBD1. V lost 4 bases, J lost 8 bases, and 1 base stayed unmatched. The CDR3 has 13 amino acids. Germline-derived CDR1 and CDR2 are LNHNV and YYDKDF (reference sequence). The DNA for the CDR3 is TGTGCCACCAGCACGGGACAGGGGGACACCATATATTTT. It translates to CATSTGQGDTIYF.

This chain connects TRBV5-1 to TRBJ1-1, with D unresolved. The germline gives CDR1 SGHRS, CDR2 YFSETQ. The CDR3 is made up of 13 amino acids. Deletions cut 6 bases from V and 0 bases from J, with 9 bases between. The DNA of the CDR3 is TGCGCCAGCAATGAGGCTTTGAACACTGAAGCTTTCTTT. The encoded protein is CASNEALNTEAFF.

The V call is TRBV6-1, the J call TRBJ1-4; D is uncertain. The CDR3 totals 15 residues. V shed 3 bases and J shed 8 bases, with 16 bases lying between them. Germline CDR1 and CDR2: MNHNS and SASEGT. The CDR3 coding sequence is TGTGCCAGCAGTGATACGGCGGGGAGGCGGGAAAAACTGTTTTTT. Translation gives CASSDTAGRREKLFF.

CDR3 sequence reads: CASSSGHPNPYEQYF. Here the CDR3 DNA reads TGTGCCAGCAGCTCGGGACACCCGAACCCCTACGAGCAGTACTTC. This chain uses TRBV7-9 with TRBJ2-7, with D tentatively TRBD1 (6 bases). The germline V gene has CDR1 SEHNR and CDR2 FQNEAQ (reference sequence). V lost 4 bases to trimming and J lost 2 bases, with 15 bases between them. The CDR3 extends over 15 amino acids.

The chain uses TRBV2 and TRBJ1-2; D gene ambiguous. The CDR3 extends over 15 amino acids. Germline assignment: CDR1 SNHLY and CDR2 FYNNEI. V was shortened by 6 bases and J by 8 bases, with 22 bases between the two germline ends. The CDR3 DNA follows: TGTGCCAGCAGGAACCCCTTGGGCAGTTCTTTGGGCTACACCTTC. As protein: CASRNPLGSSLGYTF.

This clone was picked up one time. The gene calls are TRBV2 and TRBJ2-1; D is uncertain. Germline V CDR1 and CDR2: SNHLY, FYNNEI. Deletions cut 3 bases from V and 4 bases from J, with 10 bases between. CDR3 length equals 14 residues. Here the CDR3 reads CASSDRSKYNEQFF. The CDR3 DNA reads TGTGCCAGCAGTGACAGGTCTAAATACAATGAGCAGTTCTTC.

CDR3 sequence: CASRNGTGAYEQYF. The DNA for the CDR3 is TGCGCCAGCAGAAATGGGACAGGGGCCTACGAGCAGTACTTC. The chain carries TRBV5-1 and TRBJ2-7; 10 bases are shared with TRBD1. Germline V CDR1 and CDR2: SGHRS, YFSETQ. The V and J ends lost 5 bases and 2 bases, in that order; junction bases with no gene match: 4. CDR3 length: 14 residues.